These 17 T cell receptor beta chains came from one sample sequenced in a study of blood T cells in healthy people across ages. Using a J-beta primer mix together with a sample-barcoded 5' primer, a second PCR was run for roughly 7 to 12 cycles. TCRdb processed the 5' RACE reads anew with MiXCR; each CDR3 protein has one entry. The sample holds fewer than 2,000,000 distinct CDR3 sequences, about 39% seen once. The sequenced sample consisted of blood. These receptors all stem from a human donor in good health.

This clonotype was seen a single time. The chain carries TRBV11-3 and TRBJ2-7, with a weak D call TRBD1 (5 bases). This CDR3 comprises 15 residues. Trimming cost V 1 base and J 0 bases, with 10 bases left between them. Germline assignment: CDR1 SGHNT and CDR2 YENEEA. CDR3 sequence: CASSLVTGISYEQYF. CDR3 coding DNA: TGTGCCAGCAGCTTAGTTACAGGAATCTCCTACGAGCAGTACTTC.

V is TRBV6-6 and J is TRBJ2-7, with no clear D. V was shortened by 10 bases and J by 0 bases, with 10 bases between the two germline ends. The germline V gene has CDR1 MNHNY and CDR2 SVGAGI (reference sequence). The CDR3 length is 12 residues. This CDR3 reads CATGGVSYEQYF. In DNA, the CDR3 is TGTGCCACCGGTGGGGTCTCCTACGAGCAGTACTTC.

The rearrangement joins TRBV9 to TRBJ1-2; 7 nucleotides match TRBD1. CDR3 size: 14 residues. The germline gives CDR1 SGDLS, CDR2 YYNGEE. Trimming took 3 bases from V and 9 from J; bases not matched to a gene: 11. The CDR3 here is CASSEHGTDRSYTF. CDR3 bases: TGTGCCAGCAGCGAACACGGGACAGATAGGAGCTACACCTTC.

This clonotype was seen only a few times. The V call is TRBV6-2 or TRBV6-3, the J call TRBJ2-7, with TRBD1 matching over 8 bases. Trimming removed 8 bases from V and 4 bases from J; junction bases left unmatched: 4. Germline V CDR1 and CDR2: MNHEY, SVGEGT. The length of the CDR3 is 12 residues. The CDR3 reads CASETGDYEQYF. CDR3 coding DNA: TGTGCCAGCGAGACAGGGGATTACGAGCAGTACTTC.

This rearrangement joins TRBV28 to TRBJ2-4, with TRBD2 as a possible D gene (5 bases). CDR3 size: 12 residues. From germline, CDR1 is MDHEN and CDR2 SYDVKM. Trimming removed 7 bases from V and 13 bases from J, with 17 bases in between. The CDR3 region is CASTPGPWEQYF. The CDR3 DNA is TGTGCCAGCACCCCCGGCCCGTGGGAGCAGTACTTC.

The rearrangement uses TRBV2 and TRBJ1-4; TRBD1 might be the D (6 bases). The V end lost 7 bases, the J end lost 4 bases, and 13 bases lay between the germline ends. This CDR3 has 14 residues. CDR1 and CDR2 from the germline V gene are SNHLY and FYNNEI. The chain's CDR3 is CASTHRDNNEKLFF. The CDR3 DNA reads TGTGCCAGCACTCACAGGGATAATAATGAAAAACTGTTTTTT.

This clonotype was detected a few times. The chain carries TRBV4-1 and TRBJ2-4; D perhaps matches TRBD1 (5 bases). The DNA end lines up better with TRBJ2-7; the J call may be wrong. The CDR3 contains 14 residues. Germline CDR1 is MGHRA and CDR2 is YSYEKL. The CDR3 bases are TGCGCCAGCAGCCGAGAACAGGAGACCTACGAGCAGTACTTC. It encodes CASSREQETYEQYF.

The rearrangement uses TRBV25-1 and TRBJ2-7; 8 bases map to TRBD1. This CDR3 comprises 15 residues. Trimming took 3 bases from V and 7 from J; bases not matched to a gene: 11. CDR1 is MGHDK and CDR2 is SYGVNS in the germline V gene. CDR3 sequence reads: CASSDLRTGFYEQYF. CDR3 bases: TGTGCCAGCAGTGACCTAAGGACAGGGTTTTATGAGCAGTACTTC.

CDR3 in amino acids: CASSFIRTEQYF. CDR3 DNA sequence: TGTGCCAGCAGTTTTATCCGAACGGAGCAGTATTTT. This chain links TRBV28 with TRBJ2-3; no reliable D call. V lost 3 bases and J 11 bases, leaving 12 bases between the germline ends. This CDR3 spans 12 amino acids. CDR1 and CDR2 from the germline V gene are MDHEN and SYDVKM.

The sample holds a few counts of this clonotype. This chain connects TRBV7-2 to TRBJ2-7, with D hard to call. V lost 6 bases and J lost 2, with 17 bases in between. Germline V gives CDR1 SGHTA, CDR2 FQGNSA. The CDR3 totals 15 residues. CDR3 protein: CASSPSGLSTYEQYF. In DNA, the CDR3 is TGTGCCAGCAGTCCCTCGGGTCTATCGACCTACGAGCAGTACTTC.

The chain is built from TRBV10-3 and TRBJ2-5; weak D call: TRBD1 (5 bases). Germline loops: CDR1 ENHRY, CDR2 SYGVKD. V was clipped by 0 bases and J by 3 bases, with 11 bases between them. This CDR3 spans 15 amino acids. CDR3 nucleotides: TGTGCCATCAGTGAGTCGACGACAGCAGAAGAGACCCAGTACTTC. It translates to CAISESTTAEETQYF.

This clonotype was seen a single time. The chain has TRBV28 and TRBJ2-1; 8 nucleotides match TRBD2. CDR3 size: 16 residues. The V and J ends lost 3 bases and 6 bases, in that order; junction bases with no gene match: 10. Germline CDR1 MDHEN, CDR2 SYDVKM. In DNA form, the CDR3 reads TGTGCCAGCAGTTTGGGCGGGGGGCCCGCAATCAATGAGCAGTTCTTC. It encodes CASSLGGGPAINEQFF.

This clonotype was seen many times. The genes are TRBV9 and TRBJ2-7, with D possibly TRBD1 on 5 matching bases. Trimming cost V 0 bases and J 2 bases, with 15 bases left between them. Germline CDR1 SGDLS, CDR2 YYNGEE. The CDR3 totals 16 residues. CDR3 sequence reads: CASSVARPGLPYEQYF. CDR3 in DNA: TGTGCCAGCAGCGTAGCTCGGCCAGGGCTTCCCTACGAGCAGTACTTC.

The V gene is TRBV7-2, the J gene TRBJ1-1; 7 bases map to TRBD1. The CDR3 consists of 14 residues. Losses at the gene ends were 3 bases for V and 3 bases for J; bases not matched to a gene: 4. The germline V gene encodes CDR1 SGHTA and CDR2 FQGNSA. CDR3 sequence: CASSLTGWYTEAFF. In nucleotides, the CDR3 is TGTGCCAGCAGCTTGACAGGGTGGTACACTGAAGCTTTCTTT.

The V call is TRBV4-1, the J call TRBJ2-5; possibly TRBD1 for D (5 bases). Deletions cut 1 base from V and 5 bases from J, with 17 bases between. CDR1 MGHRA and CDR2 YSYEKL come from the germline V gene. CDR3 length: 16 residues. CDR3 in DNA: TGCGCCAGCAGCCAAGGTCGCGGTGGGGCTCGCGAGACCCAGTACTTC. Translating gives CASSQGRGGARETQYF.

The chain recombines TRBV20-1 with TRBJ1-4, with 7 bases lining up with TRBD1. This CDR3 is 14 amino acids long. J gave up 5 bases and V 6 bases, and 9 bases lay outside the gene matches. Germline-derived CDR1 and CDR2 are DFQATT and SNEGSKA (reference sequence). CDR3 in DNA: TGCAGTGCCCCTAGGACAGGCCTAAATGAAAAACTGTTTTTT. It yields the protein CSAPRTGLNEKLFF.

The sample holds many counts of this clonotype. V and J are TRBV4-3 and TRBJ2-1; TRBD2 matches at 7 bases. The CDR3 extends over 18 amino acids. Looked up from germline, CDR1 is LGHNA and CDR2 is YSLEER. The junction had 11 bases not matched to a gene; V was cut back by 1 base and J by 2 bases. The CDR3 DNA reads TGCGCCAGCAGCCAAGGGGCCGGCTTAGCGGGTACCTACAATGAGCAGTTCTTC. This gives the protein CASSQGAGLAGTYNEQFF.